This TCR beta chain appears in the sequencing data of a study of T cells in Graves' hyperthyroidism and ophthalmopathy. Study information: Upon initial diagnosis and before any treatment, peripheral blood was collected.

General study points: Among thyroid clonotypes expanded above 0.001, most also appeared in blood. In the analysis, a 13 V-J model separated ophthalmopathy from stable hyperthyroidism.

Patients with uncontrolled infections, other autoimmune diseases, pregnancy or lactation were excluded. This clonotype appeared a few times. Its antigen is not identified. TCR beta CDR3 region amplification was performed from RNA transcripts. First-round RT-PCR targeting the TCR CDR3 was performed with the HTBI primer set. TCRdb re-called the multiplex PCR reads through MiXCR, storing one row per CDR3 protein. The repertoire holds approximately 520,000 distinct CDR3 sequences, with roughly 24% as singletons. The CDR3 has 17 amino acids. The germline V gene encodes CDR1 MNHEY and CDR2 SMNVEV (reference sequence). Trimming shortened V by 0 bases and J by 5 bases, and 16 bases separated the two germline ends.

The sample comprised blood. The receptor was isolated from a young woman with Graves' ophthalmopathy. The rearrangement uses TRBV27 and TRBJ2-2; possibly TRBD2 for D (5 bases). The CDR3 bases are TGTGCCAGCAGTTTATCTCGGGGATCGGTTTATACCGGGGAGCTGTTTTTT. Translation: CASSLSRGSVYTGELFF.